The 8 T cell receptor beta chains below were found in one sample sequenced in a study of T cell repertoires in cytomegalovirus infection. TCRdb recomputed calls from the reads with MiXCR, one row per CDR3 protein. The sample lists approximately 730,000 distinct CDR3 sequences; about 28% were seen once. The antigens of these receptors remain unknown. The starting material was cultured CD8+ T cells from PBMCs, obtained from culture after CMV antigen stimulation. The origin of the receptors is a human donor in good health (CMV status not recorded). Some clones in this sample may be carry-over from other donors' samples.

V is TRBV11-2 and J is TRBJ2-7; TRBD1 might be the D (6 bases). The CDR3 is 14 residues long. V lost 1 base and J lost 3, with 10 bases in between. Germline V lookup: CDR1 SGHAT, CDR2 FQNNGV. The CDR3 is CASSLGDTFYEQYF. DNA of the CDR3: TGTGCCAGCAGCTTAGGGGACACCTTCTACGAGCAGTACTTC.

The chain uses TRBV13 and TRBJ2-2, with 9 nucleotides matching TRBD1. This CDR3 is 18 amino acids long. With V trimmed by 4 bases and J by 0 bases, 9 bases remained unmatched. Per the germline V gene, CDR1 is PRHDT and CDR2 is FYEKMQ (reference sequence). The CDR3 region has the DNA TGTGCCAGCAGCTCAACTTACAGGGGGCCCGCGAACACCGGGGAGCTGTTTTTT. Amino acid sequence: CASSSTYRGPANTGELFF. Full variable domain (remainder filled in from reference TRBV13 and TRBJ2-2): AAGVIQSPRHLIKEKRETATLKCYPIPRHDTVYWYQQGPGQDPQFLISFYEKMQSDKGSIPDRFSAQQFSDYHSELNMSSLELGDSALYFCASSSTYRGPANTGELFFGEGSRLTVL.

Only a few counts were recorded for this clonotype. V is TRBV4-3 and J is TRBJ2-2, with D unclear. Germline V gene lookup returns CDR1 LGHNA and CDR2 YSLEER. Trimming removed 5 bases from V and 0 bases from J, with 13 bases in between. The CDR3 loop spans 16 amino acids. The CDR3 spells CASSENMYPNTGELFF. For the CDR3, the DNA is TGCGCCAGCAGCGAAAACATGTATCCGAACACCGGGGAGCTGTTTTTT.

This clonotype was detected only a few times. V and J are TRBV4-1 and TRBJ2-1; no clear D gene. The CDR3 totals 17 residues. Germline CDR1 is MGHRA and CDR2 is YSYEKL. The V end lost 2 bases, the J end lost 0 bases, and 14 bases lay between the germline ends. The CDR3: CASSQPREVSSYNEQFF. CDR3 DNA: TGCGCCAGCAGCCAACCTAGAGAGGTATCCTCCTACAATGAGCAGTTCTTC.

The V and J genes are TRBV7-6 and TRBJ1-1, with D possibly being TRBD1 (5 bases). Germline-derived CDR1 and CDR2 are SGHVS and FNYEAQ. The CDR3 spans 18 residues. The V and J ends lost 1 base and 1 base respectively, with 19 bases between them. CDR3 sequence reads: CASSLGRGFEGSNTEAFF. DNA for the CDR3: TGTGCCAGCAGCTTAGGGAGGGGTTTTGAGGGATCGAACACTGAAGCTTTCTTT.

Only a few counts were recorded for this clonotype. This rearrangement joins TRBV19 to TRBJ1-5; no firm D call. The CDR3 totals 15 residues. Trimming shortened V by 3 bases and J by 3 bases, and 12 bases separated the two germline ends. Germline values: CDR1 LNHDA, CDR2 SQIVND (reference sequence). CDR3 protein: CASSMVRDTNQPQHF. In DNA, the CDR3 is TGTGCCAGTAGTATGGTCCGAGACACCAATCAGCCCCAGCATTTT.

This clonotype came up once. J is TRBJ2-7 and V is TRBV5-5, with D perhaps given as TRBD1 or TRBD2 (6 bases each). CDR3 length: 14 residues. Germline V gives CDR1 SGHKS, CDR2 YYEKEE (reference sequence). V was trimmed by 0 bases and J by 3 bases, leaving 10 bases between them. The DNA of the CDR3 is TGTGCCAGCAGCTTGGTAAGGGGGGACTACGAGCAGTACTTC. This encodes CASSLVRGDYEQYF.

This clonotype was found a few times. This chain links TRBV25-1 with TRBJ1-2; D is perhaps TRBD1 (5 bases). V was pared by 4 bases and J by 6 bases, with 12 bases between. From germline, CDR1 is MGHDK and CDR2 SYGVNS. This CDR3 spans 13 amino acids. CDR3 amino acids: CASSVTGRDGYTF. The CDR3 nucleotides read TGTGCCAGCAGTGTAACGGGACGAGATGGCTACACCTTC.